The text below deals with one T cell receptor (beta chain). The data stem from a study of blood T cell repertoires in COVID-19. For the study at large: COVID-19 samples collected from the United States, Italy and Spain covered acute and convalescent phases. PBMCs, B-cell-depleted T cells, or T cells were the source of the cDNA or gDNA that made up the material.

Authors' analysis steps: For nucleated cells, counts were estimated from reference gene primer amplification. Data came from immunoSEQ multiplex PCR; TCRdb stores just in-frame clones and leaves some out. The V and J calls and the clone size are those of that table, but D and trimming were determined from the DNA. Of fewer than 400,000 clones in the sample, around 88% were seen once. The CDR3 is made up of 17 amino acids. Germline V gives CDR1 MNHEY, CDR2 SMNVEV (reference sequence). V shed 0 bases and J 9 bases; nucleotides not matched to a gene: 8. The rearrangement uses TRBV27 and TRBJ2-1, with 13 nucleotides matching TRBD2. The origin of this receptor is a man aged 25-45 years with active or convalescent COVID-19. Sequences were obtained from peripheral blood. The CDR3 DNA reads TGTGCCAGCAGTTTATCACTTACTAGCGGGGGGGCCAGTGAGCAGTTCTTC. Encoded protein: CASSLSLTSGGASEQFF.